The TCR beta chain described here comes from a study of blood T cell repertoires in COVID-19. Turning to the study itself: Donors in the United States, Italy and Spain gave samples during acute or convalescent COVID-19.

This CDR3 is 17 amino acids long. Per germline, CDR1 SGHVS and CDR2 FNYEAQ. The germline V and J ends were trimmed by 0 bases and 2 bases, with 16 bases remaining between them. In the study's own analysis: Estimation of nucleated cell counts was performed using reference gene primer amplification. The assay was immunoSEQ multiplex PCR, and TCRdb's table has in-frame clones only and misses some. Clone size and V and J calls were adopted from that table, with D and trimming inferred from the DNA. This table has about 380,000 clones, more than 70% appearing once. Participants' own reports of clinical history determined their cohort assignment.

The origin of this receptor is a woman between 18 and 29 years old who had recovered from COVID-19. The sample taken for sequencing was PBMCs or T cells enriched from blood (not recorded which). This sequence joins TRBV7-6 and TRBJ1-2; perhaps TRBD1 as D (6 bases). The CDR3 nucleotides are TGTGCCAGCAGCTTAGCCGTCGGGGGGGGGCTAAACTATGGCTACACCTTC. Its translation is CASSLAVGGGLNYGYTF.